Following are 12 T cell receptor beta chains from one sample sequenced in a study of T cell repertoires in cytomegalovirus infection. TCRdb re-called the reads through MiXCR, storing one row per CDR3 protein. The sample has a few hundred thousand distinct CDR3 sequences; over 15% are singletons. The source material was CD8+ T cells from PBMCs. These receptors came from a human donor in good health (CMV status not recorded). Some clones in this sample may be carry-over from other donors' samples.

This clonotype was observed a handful of times. The J gene is TRBJ2-1, the V gene TRBV28, with D perhaps matching TRBD2 (6 bases). The CDR3 consists of 16 residues. CDR1 is MDHEN and CDR2 is SYDVKM in the germline V gene. V was shortened by 2 bases and J by 0 bases, with 11 bases between the two germline ends. The CDR3 nucleotides are TGTGCCAGCAGTTTAGCGGGGCCCGACTCCTACAATGAGCAGTTCTTC. As protein: CASSLAGPDSYNEQFF.

V is TRBV9 and J is TRBJ2-1; TRBD1 agrees at 10 bases. CDR1 SGDLS and CDR2 YYNGEE come from the germline V gene. The CDR3 totals 17 residues. Losses at the gene ends were 0 bases for V and 2 bases for J; bases not matched to a gene: 5. In DNA, the CDR3 is TGTGCCAGCAGCGTAGATAGCGGACAGGGGGCCTACAATGAGCAGTTCTTC. Translated, it gives CASSVDSGQGAYNEQFF.

V is TRBV27 and J is TRBJ2-3; D remains ambiguous. The V gene's germline CDR1 is MNHEY and CDR2 SMNVEV (reference sequence). The CDR3 consists of 14 residues. V shed 0 bases and J shed 4 bases, with 8 bases lying between them. This chain's CDR3 is CASSLSPTADTQYF. DNA for the CDR3: TGTGCCAGCAGTTTATCGCCAACCGCAGATACGCAGTATTTT.

The rearrangement links TRBV7-9 to TRBJ1-6, with 7 positions matching TRBD1. The CDR3 is made up of 17 amino acids. Germline V gene sequence: CDR1 SEHNR, CDR2 FQNEAQ (reference sequence). Unmatched junction bases numbered 14, after V lost 4 bases and J lost 8 bases. CDR3 nucleotides: TGTGCCAGCAGCTCGCCTGGGGAGACAGGGTGGGATTCACCCCTCCACTTT. Its translation is CASSSPGETGWDSPLHF.

This clonotype was recorded many times. This chain uses TRBV7-4 with TRBJ2-5; maybe TRBD2 (5 bases). The CDR3 has 11 amino acids. V was trimmed by 5 bases and J by 5 bases, leaving 6 bases between them. Germline loops: CDR1 SGHVT, CDR2 SQSDAQ. CDR3 residues: CASSRGETQYF. CDR3 nucleotide sequence: TGTGCCAGCAGCCGCGGGGAGACCCAGTACTTC.

The rearrangement links TRBV6-1 to TRBJ1-1; D remains ambiguous. Germline V gene data show CDR1 as MNHNS and CDR2 as SASEGT. This CDR3 contains 16 residues. V was pared by 2 bases and J by 0 bases, with 13 bases between. The chain's CDR3 is CASSEFADTMNTEAFF. As DNA, the CDR3 is TGTGCCAGCAGTGAATTTGCAGATACTATGAACACTGAAGCTTTCTTT.

This clonotype was observed many times. The genes are TRBV6-1 and TRBJ1-2; D not resolved. The V gene lost 6 bases and the J gene lost 1 base, with 9 bases spanning the gap. This CDR3 has 13 residues. Looked up from germline, CDR1 is MNHNS and CDR2 is SASEGT. The CDR3 DNA follows: TGTGCCAGCAGCCTGGTACTTAACTATGGCTACACCTTC. Its protein is CASSLVLNYGYTF.

Only a few counts were recorded for this clonotype. The rearrangement links TRBV6-6 to TRBJ1-2; the D gene is possibly TRBD1 (5 bases). CDR1 and CDR2 from the germline V gene are MNHNY and SVGAGI (reference sequence). V lost 0 bases and J lost 6, with 14 bases in between. This CDR3 contains 15 residues. As DNA, the CDR3 is TGTGCCAGCAGTTACTCGATGGTCTTGGGACATGGCTACACCTTC. Protein: CASSYSMVLGHGYTF.

This clonotype appeared many times. The CDR3 DNA reads TGTGCTATCCAACGGGTCAGGGACACCGGGGAGCTGTTTTTT. It yields the protein CAIQRVRDTGELFF. The chain recombines TRBV7-7 with TRBJ2-2; perhaps TRBD1 as D (5 bases). The CDR3 extends over 14 amino acids. Germline CDR1 reads SSHAT; CDR2 reads FNYEAQ (reference sequence). The full variable domain, in which reference TRBV7-7 and TRBJ2-2 provide the parts outside the CDR3, is GAGVSQSPRYKVTKRGQDVTLRCDPISSHATLYWYQQALGQGPEFLTYFNYEAQPDKSGLPSDRFSAERPEGSISTLTIQRTEQRDSAMYRCAIQRVRDTGELFFGEGSRLTVL.

V gene TRBV12-5 combines with J gene TRBJ1-1, with D hard to call. Germline assignment: CDR1 LGHNT and CDR2 FRNRAP. The CDR3 consists of 14 residues. V was trimmed by 1 base and J by 1 base, leaving 7 bases between them. CDR3 amino acids: CASGLGSPNTEAFF. For the CDR3, the DNA is TGTGCTAGTGGTTTGGGCAGTCCGAACACTGAAGCTTTCTTT.

This clonotype occurred a few times. This CDR3 is CASSVIRGPGNEQFF. The CDR3 bases are TGTGCCAGCAGTGTTATCAGGGGGCCGGGCAATGAGCAGTTCTTC. The chain recombines TRBV6-1 with TRBJ2-1, with 8 positions matching TRBD1. V dropped 4 bases and J dropped 6; count of bases not matched to a gene: 8. The CDR3 has 15 residues. Germline CDR1 is MNHNS and CDR2 is SASEGT.

This clonotype was detected a few times. The rearrangement uses TRBV7-2 and TRBJ2-3, with TRBD1 matching over 9 bases. Germline V gives CDR1 SGHTA, CDR2 FQGNSA. The V and J ends lost 6 bases and 3 bases, in that order; junction bases with no gene match: 10. CDR3 length: 16 residues. In DNA, the CDR3 is TGTGCCAGCAGTCCCCTGGGGACAGGGCATACAGATACGCAGTATTTT. This translates into CASSPLGTGHTDTQYF.